What follows are 11 T cell receptor beta chains derived from one specimen sequenced in a study of shared clonotypes between healthy human individuals. Assay: immunoSEQ multiplex PCR; the TCRdb copy retains only in-frame clones and omits some. The table shows over a million clones, with around 78% occurring only once. Sequencing was done on a sample of memory CD4+ T cells from PBMCs. As to subset: CD45RA-negative fraction. These receptors originate from a man between 18 and 29 years old in good health. Some clones in this sample may be carry-over from other donors' samples.

The gene calls are TRBV28 and TRBJ1-1; D ambiguous. Germline lookup yields CDR1 MDHEN and CDR2 SYDVKM. The CDR3 sequence is 12 residues long. V was pared by 0 bases and J by 11 bases, with 10 bases between. The CDR3 DNA reads TGTGCCAGCAGTTTATGGGCCGGCGGGGCTTTCTTT. Protein: CASSLWAGGAFF.

This clone has only a few counts. The rearrangement uses TRBV5-1 and TRBJ1-2, with 8 bases that match TRBD1. Germline assignment: CDR1 SGHRS and CDR2 YFSETQ. With 4 bases clipped from V and 0 bases from J, the junction kept 5 bases outside the gene matches. CDR3 length: 15 amino acids. Here the CDR3 reads CASSVDRAPNYGYTF. For the CDR3, the DNA is TGCGCCAGCAGCGTGGACAGGGCCCCTAACTATGGCTACACCTTC.

The sample holds many counts of this clone. This rearrangement joins TRBV20-1 to TRBJ2-3; no definite D call. CDR1 is DFQATT and CDR2 is SNEGSKA in the germline V gene (reference sequence). The CDR3 runs 11 residues. Trimming took 7 bases from V and 6 from J, leaving 11 bases between them. The CDR3 spells CSVSGGDTQYF. CDR3 coding DNA: TGCAGTGTTTCGGGCGGCGATACGCAGTATTTT.

This chain uses TRBV5-4 with TRBJ2-5, with D hard to call. This CDR3 is 14 amino acids long. Germline V lookup: CDR1 SGHNT, CDR2 YYREEE (reference sequence). The V end was cut by 2 bases, the J end by 4 bases, with 12 bases between. CDR3 in DNA: TGTGCCAGCAGCTTCGGCAGTTTACTAGAGACCCAGTACTTC. Translation gives CASSFGSLLETQYF.

This rearrangement joins TRBV5-4 to TRBJ2-7; a weak D match, TRBD1 (5 bases). The CDR3 is 15 amino acids. Germline loops: CDR1 SGHNT, CDR2 YYREEE (reference sequence). The ends were cut back, 4 bases at V and 0 bases at J, with 14 bases in the middle. The CDR3 DNA follows: TGTGCCAGCAGCCAACCCGGCGACAGCTCCTACGAGCAGTACTTC. Protein: CASSQPGDSSYEQYF. The whole variable domain, remainder taken from reference TRBV5-4 and TRBJ2-7, is ETGVTQSPTHLIKTRGQQVTLRCSSQSGHNTVSWYQQALGQGPQFIFQYYREEENGRGNFPPRFSGLQFPNYSSELNVNALELDDSALYLCASSQPGDSSYEQYFGPGTRLTVT.

This rearrangement joins TRBV19 to TRBJ1-5; a possible D gene is TRBD1 (5 bases). V dropped 3 bases and J dropped 1 base, with 13 bases sitting between them. This CDR3 is built from 16 residues. Germline V gives CDR1 LNHDA, CDR2 SQIVND (reference sequence). CDR3 sequence (DNA): TGTGCCAGTAGTATCAACCAGGGAACGAGCAATCAGCCCCAGCATTTT. Protein: CASSINQGTSNQPQHF. Supplemented by reference TRBV19 and TRBJ1-5, the full variable domain reads DGGITQSPKYLFRKEGQNVTLSCEQNLNHDAMYWYRQDPGQGLRLIYYSQIVNDFQKGDIAEGYSVSREKKESFPLTVTSAQKNPTAFYLCASSINQGTSNQPQHFGDGTRLSIL.

The chain couples TRBV12-5 to TRBJ1-1, with TRBD1 identical over 9 bases. CDR1 and CDR2 from the germline V gene are LGHNT and FRNRAP. This CDR3 region has 16 residues. V was pared by 0 bases and J by 4 bases, with 6 bases of the junction left unmatched. The CDR3, as DNA: TGTGCTAGTGGTTTGGTCCTAGACAGGGGGTTCACTGAAGCTTTCTTT. Its protein is CASGLVLDRGFTEAFF.

The chain carries TRBV29-1 and TRBJ2-5; D gene uncertain. This CDR3 comprises 10 residues. The V gene's germline CDR1 is SQVTM and CDR2 ANQGSEA. Trimming cost V 7 bases and J 4 bases, with 7 bases left between them. The CDR3 protein is CSAKIETQYF. The CDR3 bases are TGCAGCGCCAAGATAGAGACCCAGTACTTC.

The genes are TRBV28 and TRBJ2-1; weak D call: TRBD2 (5 bases). The CDR3 consists of 14 residues. CDR1 and CDR2 from the germline V gene are MDHEN and SYDVKM. V was clipped by 6 bases and J by 8 bases, with 17 bases between them. The CDR3 is CASSPSGNIDEQFF. The CDR3 region has the DNA TGTGCCAGCAGCCCTTCGGGAAATATCGATGAGCAGTTCTTC.

This clone was counted once. This chain uses TRBV29-1 with TRBJ2-6, with 7 bases matching TRBD1. Per germline, CDR1 SQVTM and CDR2 ANQGSEA. The CDR3 contains 16 residues. Trimming removed 7 bases from V and 0 bases from J; junction bases left unmatched: 9. CDR3 region: CSGQGSPRSGANVLTF. As DNA, the CDR3 is TGCAGCGGACAGGGCAGCCCACGCTCTGGGGCCAACGTCCTGACTTTC.

For this clone: This may be a read error: a much more frequent sequence differs by one nucleotide. The V gene is TRBV7-2, the J gene TRBJ1-2; no definite D call. This CDR3 is 12 amino acids long. CDR1 SGHTA and CDR2 FQGNSA come from the germline V gene. Trimming cost V 1 base and J 4 bases, with 4 bases left between them. This chain's CDR3 is CASSLGVYGYTF. The CDR3 DNA sequence: TGTGCCAGCAGCTTAGGGGTCTATGGCTACACCTTC. The full variable domain, with the rest looked up from reference TRBV7-2 and TRBJ1-2, is GAGVSQSPSNKVTEKGKDVELRCDPISGHTALYWYRQSLGQGLEFLIYFQGNSAPDKSGLPSDRFSAERTGGSVSTLTIQRTQQEDSAVYLCASSLGVYGYTFGSGTRLTVV.